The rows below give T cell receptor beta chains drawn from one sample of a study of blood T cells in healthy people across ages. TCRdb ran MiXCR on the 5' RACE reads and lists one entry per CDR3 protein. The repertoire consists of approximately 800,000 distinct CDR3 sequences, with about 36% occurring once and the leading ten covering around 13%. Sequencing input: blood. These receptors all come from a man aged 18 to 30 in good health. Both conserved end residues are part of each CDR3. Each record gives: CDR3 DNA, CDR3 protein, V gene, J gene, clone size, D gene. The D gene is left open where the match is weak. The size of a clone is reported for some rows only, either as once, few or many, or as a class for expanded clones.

TGCGCCAGCAGCTCCGGGACAGGGCACGGCACCGGGGAGCTGTTTTTT	CASSSGTGHGTGELFF	TRBV5-1	TRBJ2-2	few	TRBD1
TGCAGCGTTGAGCCTTATGGCTACACCTTC	CSVEPYGYTF	TRBV29-1	TRBJ1-2	-	-
TGTGCCAGCTCACCGTCGGGATCCGGGGTTTGGACTAATGAAAAACTGTTTTTT	CASSPSGSGVWTNEKLFF	TRBV18	TRBJ1-4	-	-
TGTGCCAGCAGCCAAGAAGCGGGCACACTGTCCCCCCTCCACTTT	CASSQEAGTLSPLHF	TRBV4-2	TRBJ1-6	-	-
TGCAGTGCCTCCCCGCCTAACTATGGCTACACCTTC	CSASPPNYGYTF	TRBV20-1	TRBJ1-2	few	-
TGCAGCGTTGCCCTATCGGGTGGAAACACCATATATTTT	CSVALSGGNTIYF	TRBV29-1	TRBJ1-3	few	-
TGTGCCCTCGACGGCAGGGCCTATGGCTACACCTTC	CALDGRAYGYTF	TRBV7-2	TRBJ1-2	many	-
TGTGCCAGCAGTTCCCGAAATAATGAAAAACTGTTTTTT	CASSSRNNEKLFF	TRBV7-9	TRBJ1-4	-	-
TGTGCCAGCAGTTCCCCATATGATTCCACCTACGAGCAGTACTTC	CASSSPYDSTYEQYF	TRBV12-3/TRBV12-4	TRBJ2-7	-	-
TGCGCCAGCAGCCAAGAACGGGACGACACAGGGGGCGATACGCAGTATTTT	CASSQERDDTGGDTQYF	TRBV4-3	TRBJ2-3	hyperexpanded	TRBD1
TGCAGTGCTAGGGGCACGACAGGGGGGGATTCCTACGAGCAGTACTTC	CSARGTTGGDSYEQYF	TRBV20-1	TRBJ2-7	many	TRBD1
TGTGCCACCAGTGATTTACCGGGACAGGGACCCAATGAGCAGTTCTTC	CATSDLPGQGPNEQFF	TRBV24-1	TRBJ2-1	-	TRBD1
TGTGCCAGCAGTGCCCCGGCCAGGCGACACAATGAGCAGTACTTC	CASSAPARRHNEQYF	TRBV12-3/TRBV12-4	TRBJ2-5	few	-
TGTGCCAGCACCCCAGGGAGGGGCGATCAGCCCCAGCATTTT	CASTPGRGDQPQHF	TRBV12-3/TRBV12-4	TRBJ1-5	-	-
TGCGCCAGCAGCCGCGGACCCGACGTCGAGGACATTCAGTACTTC	CASSRGPDVEDIQYF	TRBV5-1	TRBJ2-4	-	-
TGTGCCAGCAGTTACGTCCCCCTGGCGGGGGGACCCGAACGACGCACAGATACGCAGTATTTT	CASSYVPLAGGPERRTDTQYF	TRBV6-5	TRBJ2-3	once	TRBD2
TGTGCCAGCAGTTTATATGGTAGCAATCAGCCCCAGCATTTT	CASSLYGSNQPQHF	TRBV28	TRBJ1-5	-	-
TGTGCCAGCAGTCCCAGGAGACTGGCCCACGAGCAGTACTTC	CASSPRRLAHEQYF	TRBV6-2/TRBV6-3	TRBJ2-7	-	-
TGTGCCAGCAGTGCAGCGGACAGATACTATGGCTACACCTTC	CASSAADRYYGYTF	TRBV25-1	TRBJ1-2	few	-
TGTGCCAGCAGTCCTAGTGGGACAGCTGGAACCACTGAAGCTTTCTTT	CASSPSGTAGTTEAFF	TRBV6-2/TRBV6-3	TRBJ1-1	-	TRBD1
TGTGCCAGCGGGACTTTCTACAATGAGCAGTACTTC	CASGTFYNEQYF	TRBV7-2	TRBJ2-7	few	-
TGCGCCAGCTTCAGGGCTGCGGGGGGGCATGAGCAGTTCTTC	CASFRAAGGHEQFF	TRBV5-1	TRBJ2-1	many	TRBD2